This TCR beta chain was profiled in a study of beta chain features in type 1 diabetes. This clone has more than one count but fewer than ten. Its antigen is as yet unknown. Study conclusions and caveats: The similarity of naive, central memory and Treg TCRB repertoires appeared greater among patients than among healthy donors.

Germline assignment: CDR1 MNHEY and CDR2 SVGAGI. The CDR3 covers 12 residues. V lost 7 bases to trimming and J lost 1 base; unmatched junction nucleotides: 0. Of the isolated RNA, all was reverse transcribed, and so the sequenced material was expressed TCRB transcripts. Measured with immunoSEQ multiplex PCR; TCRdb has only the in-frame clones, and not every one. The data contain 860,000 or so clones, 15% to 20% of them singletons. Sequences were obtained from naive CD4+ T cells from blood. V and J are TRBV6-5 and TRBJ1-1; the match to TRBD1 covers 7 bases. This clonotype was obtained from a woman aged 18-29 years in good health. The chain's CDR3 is CASKGANTEAFF. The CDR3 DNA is TGTGCCAGCAAGGGGGCGAACACTGAAGCTTTCTTT.